Listed below are T cell receptor beta chains from one sample, sequenced in a study of neurological immune-mediated disorders. TCRdb processed the 5' RACE reads anew with MiXCR; each CDR3 protein has one entry. The data contain some 86,000 distinct CDR3 sequences, 2.5% to 3% of them singletons. Sequenced: PBMCs. These TCRs come from a woman aged 25 to 39 with multiple sclerosis. Both conserved end residues are part of each CDR3. The D gene is left open where the match is weak. The size entry is marked missing in some rows and otherwise reads once, few, many or a size class.

v_gene	d_gene	abundance	j_gene	CDR3aa	CDR3nt
TRBV12-3/TRBV12-4	.	many	TRBJ2-7	CASSRDGSYEQYF	TGTGCCAGCAGTAGGGACGGTTCCTACGAGCAGTACTTC
TRBV5-1	TRBD2	many	TRBJ2-1	CASSPEAGVNEQFF	TGCGCCAGCAGCCCCGAGGCGGGAGTCAATGAGCAGTTCTTC
TRBV9	.	many	TRBJ2-7	CASSLRGRGGEQYF	TGTGCCAGCAGCCTCAGGGGCAGGGGCGGTGAGCAGTACTTC
TRBV12-3/TRBV12-4	.	many	TRBJ2-7	CASSPPDIYEQYF	TGTGCCAGCAGTCCCCCGGACATTTACGAGCAGTACTTC
TRBV7-7	.	.	TRBJ2-2	CASSLGGSGGELFF	TGTGCCAGCAGCTTAGGGGGTAGTGGCGGGGAGCTGTTTTTT
TRBV14	.	many	TRBJ2-2	CASSQRVAGELFF	TGTGCCAGCAGCCAGCGGGTGGCCGGGGAGCTGTTTTTT
TRBV5-1	TRBD2	many	TRBJ2-5	CASSLPGGTQYF	TGCGCCAGCAGCTTGCCGGGGGGGACCCAGTACTTC
TRBV12-3/TRBV12-4	.	many	TRBJ2-7	CASSLVGAHEQYF	TGTGCCAGCAGTTTGGTGGGGGCCCACGAGCAGTACTTC
TRBV30	TRBD1	many	TRBJ1-1	CAWSTGEDAFF	TGTGCCTGGAGTACAGGGGAGGACGCTTTCTTT
TRBV20-1	.	many	TRBJ1-5	CSASSGSGNQPQHF	TGCAGTGCTAGCTCAGGGTCAGGCAATCAGCCCCAGCATTTT
TRBV6-2/TRBV6-3	.	few	TRBJ2-7	CASSYPGTYEQYF	TGTGCCAGCAGTTACCCAGGAACCTACGAGCAGTACTTC
TRBV7-6	.	many	TRBJ2-2	CASSPGVGPSEGILPSELFF	TGTGCCAGCAGCCCCGGGGTGGGTCCCTCAGAGGGGATTTTACCGTCGGAGCTGTTTTTT
TRBV2	TRBD1	many	TRBJ2-4	CASRTRGLAKNIQYF	TGTGCCAGCAGAACCAGGGGGCTAGCCAAAAACATTCAGTACTTC
TRBV20-1	TRBD2	many	TRBJ2-5	CSARTLSGLAEQETQYF	TGCAGTGCTAGGACGTTGTCCGGACTAGCGGAACAAGAGACCCAGTACTTC
TRBV24-1	TRBD1	many	TRBJ2-3	CATSDPDRGGTDTQYF	TGTGCCACCAGTGATCCGGACAGGGGTGGGACAGATACGCAGTATTTT
TRBV20-1	.	many	TRBJ1-5	CSASTPRENQPQHF	TGCAGTGCTAGTACTCCCAGGGAGAATCAGCCCCAGCATTTT
TRBV12-3/TRBV12-4	.	many	TRBJ1-6	CASSLVSNSPLHF	TGTGCCAGCAGTTTAGTCTCAAATTCACCCCTCCACTTT
TRBV7-9	.	many	TRBJ2-7	CASSFPSNEQYF	TGTGCCAGCAGCTTTCCGAGTAACGAGCAGTACTTC
TRBV5-1	.	many	TRBJ2-2	CASSLSSGPGELFF	TGCGCCAGCAGCTTGTCTTCAGGACCCGGGGAGCTGTTTTTT
TRBV7-6	TRBD1	many	TRBJ1-1	CASSEQQGEFGTEAFF	TGTGCCAGCAGCGAACAACAGGGGGAGTTTGGGACTGAAGCTTTCTTT
TRBV3-1	.	many	TRBJ2-5	CASTRGQTQYF	TGTGCCAGCACGAGGGGCCAGACCCAGTACTTC
TRBV7-2	TRBD2	many	TRBJ2-5	CASSPWDSGRETQYF	TGTGCCAGCAGCCCCTGGGATAGCGGGAGGGAGACCCAGTACTTC
TRBV7-6	.	many	TRBJ1-1	CASSHGWGEYTEAFF	TGTGCCAGCAGCCACGGTTGGGGAGAGTACACTGAAGCTTTCTTT